This entry lists 10 T cell receptor beta chains sequenced from one sample in a study of shared clonotypes between healthy human individuals. Naive CD8 cells, CD45RO-negative and positively selected for CCR7, excluded terminally differentiated effector memory CD45RA+ cells. Using immunoSEQ multiplex PCR, the repertoire was profiled, and TCRdb retains in-frame clones only, with some absent. The table includes millions of clones, approximately 94% detected once. Sequenced material: naive CD8+ T cells sorted from blood. Receptors were obtained from a man aged 18 to 29 in good health.

This chain joins TRBV5-1 and TRBJ1-4; 8 nucleotides align to TRBD1. Germline CDR1 is SGHRS and CDR2 is YFSETQ. With 4 bases clipped from V and 8 bases from J, the junction kept 13 bases outside the gene matches. This CDR3 is built from 16 residues. DNA of the CDR3: TGCGCCAGCAGCCTGACTGTCAGGGGGCTAGGGGAAAAACTGTTTTTT. Translated: CASSLTVRGLGEKLFF.

The V gene is TRBV7-9, the J gene TRBJ1-2; 9 bases agree with TRBD1. The CDR3 covers 16 residues. In germline, CDR1 is SEHNR, CDR2 FQNEAQ (reference sequence). V was clipped by 5 bases and J by 2 bases; unmatched bases: 9. This CDR3 reads CASSDRLDRGNYGYTF. For the CDR3, the DNA is TGTGCCAGCAGCGACAGATTAGACAGGGGGAACTATGGCTACACCTTC. Based on the CDR3 plus reference TRBV7-9 and TRBJ1-2, the full variable domain is DTGVSQNPRHKITKRGQNVTFRCDPISEHNRLYWYRQTLGQGPEFLTYFQNEAQLEKSRLLSDRFSAERPKGSFSTLEIQRTEQGDSAMYLCASSDRLDRGNYGYTFGSGTRLTVV.

This clone was found once. The chain links TRBV6-1 to TRBJ2-1; TRBD2 aligns across 13 bases. Trimming removed 3 bases from V and 2 bases from J; junction bases left unmatched: 4. The CDR3 runs to 17 residues. Germline CDR1 and CDR2: MNHNS and SASEGT. The CDR3 spells CASSEGLAGPTYNEQFF. The CDR3 nucleotides read TGTGCCAGCAGTGAGGGACTAGCGGGGCCAACCTACAATGAGCAGTTCTTC.

The rearrangement links TRBV5-1 to TRBJ1-1; weak D call: TRBD1 (6 bases). V was cut by 4 bases and J by 0 bases, with 16 bases left in between. Per the germline V gene, CDR1 is SGHRS and CDR2 is YFSETQ. The CDR3 runs to 16 residues. DNA of the CDR3: TGCGCCAGCAGCGAGGGACACGGGATTTTGAACACTGAAGCTTTCTTT. This codes for CASSEGHGILNTEAFF.

This clone was seen only once. The chain has TRBV25-1 and TRBJ2-1; tentative D call: TRBD1 (6 bases). The germline CDR1 and CDR2 sequences are MGHDK and SYGVNS. The CDR3 length is 13 residues. Trimming cost V 7 bases and J 2 bases, with 9 bases left between them. The CDR3, as DNA: TGTGCCAGCACGGGACATACCTACAATGAGCAGTTCTTC. It codes for CASTGHTYNEQFF.

The V and J genes are TRBV6-6 and TRBJ1-4; 7 nucleotides line up with TRBD1. J lost 7 bases, V lost 4 bases, and 12 bases had no gene match. This CDR3 has 16 residues. Germline lookup yields CDR1 MNHNY and CDR2 SVGAGI (reference sequence). The CDR3 spells CASSSLITGVGEKLFF. The CDR3 DNA sequence: TGTGCCAGCAGTTCCCTCATTACAGGGGTCGGTGAAAAACTGTTTTTT.

The CDR3 region has the DNA TGTGCCAGCAGTGAAGTACGTTATAGCAATCAGCCCCAGCATTTT. Its protein product is CASSEVRYSNQPQHF. This chain joins TRBV6-1 and TRBJ1-5, with unresolved D. The CDR3 length is 15 residues. The V and J ends lost 1 base and 0 bases respectively, with 7 bases between them. Germline values: CDR1 MNHNS, CDR2 SASEGT.

DNA of the CDR3: TGTGCCAGCTGTCCGGCAGGGTTCTACGAGCAGTACTTC. It codes for CASCPAGFYEQYF. V is TRBV28 and J is TRBJ2-7, with D possibly being TRBD1 (5 bases). CDR3 length: 13 residues. Trimming took 8 bases from V and 3 from J, leaving 14 bases between them. Looked up from germline, CDR1 is MDHEN and CDR2 is SYDVKM.

This sequence joins TRBV5-1 and TRBJ1-1, with 9 bases fitting TRBD1. The CDR3 is 14 residues long. Germline lookup yields CDR1 SGHRS and CDR2 YFSETQ. V trimming: 4 bases; J trimming: 3 bases; junction bases outside the gene matches: 4. CDR3 sequence: CASSVRDRDTEAFF. The CDR3 region has the DNA TGCGCCAGCAGCGTACGGGACAGGGACACTGAAGCTTTCTTT.

The V call is TRBV15, the J call TRBJ2-7; tentative D call: TRBD1 (5 bases). The CDR3 is 12 residues long. Germline V gives CDR1 LNHNV, CDR2 YYDKDF (reference sequence). The germline V and J ends were trimmed by 9 bases and 5 bases, with 14 bases remaining between them. The CDR3 reads CATSLTADEQYF. CDR3 coding DNA: TGTGCCACGTCATTGACAGCCGACGAGCAGTACTTC.